One and the same sample provided the 24 T cell receptor beta chains below, sequenced in a study of blood T cell repertoires in COVID-19. TCRdb keeps only in-frame clones here, not all; method: immunoSEQ multiplex PCR. In the table there are around 260,000 clones, roughly 88% of which are singletons. Source material: peripheral blood. These receptors came from a woman aged 25 to 39 with active or convalescent COVID-19.

The V and J genes are TRBV6-2 or TRBV6-3 and TRBJ2-1; 7 bases agree with TRBD1. CDR1 and CDR2 (germline): MNHEY, SVGEGT. The length of the CDR3 is 13 residues. V was clipped by 5 bases and J by 6 bases; unmatched bases: 4. The DNA for the CDR3 is TGTGCCAGCAGTACCCGGACAGGCAATGAGCAGTTCTTC. Residues: CASSTRTGNEQFF.

The chain combines TRBV11-2 with TRBJ1-4; D gene unclear. CDR1 and CDR2 (germline): SGHAT, FQNNGV. Trimming removed 4 bases from V and 0 bases from J, with 15 bases in between. The CDR3 loop spans 17 amino acids. CDR3 sequence reads: CASSSLEAPTTNEKLFF. The CDR3 DNA is TGTGCCAGCAGCTCATTAGAGGCCCCCACAACTAATGAAAAACTGTTTTTT.

V gene TRBV2 combines with J gene TRBJ1-1; 8 nucleotides align to TRBD1. Losses at the gene ends were 8 bases for V and 3 bases for J; bases not matched to a gene: 5. This CDR3 has 13 residues. In germline, CDR1 is SNHLY, CDR2 FYNNEI. This CDR3 is CASALQGDTEAFF. CDR3 DNA: TGTGCCAGCGCCCTACAGGGGGACACTGAAGCTTTCTTT.

The gene calls are TRBV3-1 (or the pseudogene TRBV3-2) and TRBJ2-5; possibly TRBD1 for D (5 bases). V shed 4 bases and J shed 6 bases, with 15 bases lying between them. CDR1 and CDR2 (germline): LGHDT, YNNKEL (reference sequence). This CDR3 is 14 amino acids long. The CDR3 here is CASSPIQELKTQYF. The CDR3 DNA is TGTGCCAGCAGCCCTATACAGGAATTGAAGACCCAGTACTTC.

The rearrangement joins TRBV19 to TRBJ2-3; 7 bases fit TRBD1. J lost 1 base, V lost 5 bases, and 3 bases had no gene match. The length of the CDR3 is 14 residues. Germline assignment: CDR1 LNHDA and CDR2 SQIVND (reference sequence). CDR3 amino acids: CASSDRAGTDTQYF. The CDR3 DNA reads TGTGCCAGTAGTGACAGGGCCGGCACAGATACGCAGTATTTT.

V is TRBV7-9 and J is TRBJ2-2; D is unclear. The CDR3 sequence is 14 residues long. Trimming cost V 5 bases and J 7 bases, with 14 bases left between them. Germline V gene lookup returns CDR1 SEHNR and CDR2 FQNEAQ (reference sequence). The CDR3 loop is CASSPQSTLGELFF. In nucleotides, the CDR3 is TGTGCCAGCAGCCCCCAATCTACTCTCGGGGAGCTGTTTTTT.

The gene calls are TRBV5-1 and TRBJ2-3; 7 nucleotides agree with TRBD2. CDR3 length: 17 amino acids. With V trimmed by 4 bases and J by 1 base, 12 bases remained unmatched. CDR1 SGHRS and CDR2 YFSETQ come from the germline V gene. CDR3 DNA sequence: TGCGCCAGCAGCCGCAACGAGTGGGGAGGGGGCACAGATACGCAGTATTTT. Its translation is CASSRNEWGGGTDTQYF.

CDR3 protein: CASSRKETQYF. The CDR3 bases are TGTGCCAGCAGCCGCAAAGAGACCCAGTACTTC. This sequence joins TRBV7-8 and TRBJ2-5; D gene unclear. Germline V gene data show CDR1 as SGHVS and CDR2 as FQNEAQ. The CDR3 runs 11 residues. With 5 bases removed from V and 3 bases from J, the gap between germline ends came to 4 bases.

This chain connects TRBV7-2 to TRBJ1-1, with D perhaps matching TRBD1 (5 bases). The CDR3 runs 14 residues. V was trimmed by 4 bases and J by 10 bases, leaving 19 bases between them. From germline, CDR1 is SGHTA and CDR2 FQGNSA. In DNA, the CDR3 is TGTGCCAGCAGCTCAACCCGGGACTCCTATGGAGCTTTCTTT. Amino acid sequence: CASSSTRDSYGAFF.

This clone came up once. The J gene is TRBJ1-2, the V gene TRBV10-3; TRBD1 is a possible D gene (6 bases). The germline gives CDR1 ENHRY, CDR2 SYGVKD. CDR3 length: 16 amino acids. The ends were cut back, 0 bases at V and 5 bases at J, with 16 bases in the middle. CDR3 sequence: CAISESYSPDSYGYTF. In DNA form, the CDR3 reads TGTGCCATCAGTGAGTCTTATTCTCCGGACAGTTATGGCTACACCTTC.

Written as DNA, the CDR3 is TGTGCCAGCAGCCAAGATCTGTTCTCTGGAAACACCATATATTTT. This codes for CASSQDLFSGNTIYF. This chain joins TRBV3-1 (or the pseudogene TRBV3-2) and TRBJ1-3, with no clear D. Germline lookup yields CDR1 LGHDT and CDR2 YNNKEL (reference sequence). The V end lost 0 bases, the J end lost 0 bases, and 6 bases lay between the germline ends. CDR3 length equals 15 residues.

This chain links TRBV10-3 with TRBJ1-1; perhaps TRBD1 as D (5 bases). The CDR3 is 14 residues long. Germline assignment: CDR1 ENHRY and CDR2 SYGVKD. The ends were cut back, 6 bases at V and 1 base at J, with 12 bases in the middle. CDR3 in amino acids: CAISQVGGNTEAFF. The DNA of the CDR3 is TGTGCCATCAGCCAGGTGGGGGGGAACACTGAAGCTTTCTTT.

J is TRBJ1-5 and V is TRBV5-1; 7 bases match TRBD1. Trimming cost V 4 bases and J 2 bases; bases outside gene matches: 12. The CDR3 is 17 amino acids. Germline loops: CDR1 SGHRS, CDR2 YFSETQ. The CDR3 reads CASSRTGLVDGNQPQHF. The CDR3 DNA is TGCGCCAGCAGCCGGACAGGTTTAGTGGATGGCAATCAGCCCCAGCATTTT.

This chain links TRBV6-5 with TRBJ1-1; D is perhaps TRBD1 (6 bases). Between the trimmed V and J ends, which lost 7 bases and 4 bases, there was a span of 16 bases. The CDR3 consists of 14 residues. Germline CDR1 reads MNHEY; CDR2 reads SVGAGI. The CDR3 sequence is CASTQTGSFTEAFF. The CDR3 region has the DNA TGTGCCAGCACTCAGACAGGCTCCTTCACTGAAGCTTTCTTT.

The chain is built from TRBV5-1 and TRBJ2-5; 13 bases are a match to TRBD2. Trimming took 3 bases from V and 1 from J; bases not matched to a gene: 9. This CDR3 is built from 18 residues. Per germline, CDR1 SGHRS and CDR2 YFSETQ. The CDR3, as DNA: TGCGCCAGCAGCTCCCGACTAGCGGGGGGTATTATCCAAGAGACCCAGTACTTC. Translation: CASSSRLAGGIIQETQYF.

The V and J genes are TRBV5-1 and TRBJ1-1; D unresolved. The CDR3 totals 17 residues. V lost 3 bases and J 11 bases, leaving 29 bases between the germline ends. In germline, CDR1 is SGHRS, CDR2 YFSETQ. The CDR3 reads CASSSTPSRGPGFYAFF. Here the CDR3 DNA reads TGCGCCAGCAGCTCCACCCCATCCCGCGGACCGGGATTTTACGCTTTCTTT.

The gene calls are TRBV29-1 and TRBJ1-1, with TRBD1 as a possible D gene (5 bases). The CDR3 consists of 12 residues. Per germline, CDR1 SQVTM and CDR2 ANQGSEA. The chain's CDR3 is CSQRWGGTEAFF. The DNA of the CDR3 is TGCTCCCAGAGGTGGGGGGGGACTGAAGCTTTCTTT.

The rearrangement uses TRBV5-1 and TRBJ1-2; tentatively, D is TRBD1 (5 bases). The length of the CDR3 is 15 residues. From germline, CDR1 is SGHRS and CDR2 YFSETQ. V gave up 0 bases and J gave up 2 bases, with 11 bases separating them. The CDR3 loop reads CASSLEGKDNYGYTF. CDR3 nucleotide sequence: TGCGCCAGCAGCTTGGAGGGGAAAGACAACTATGGCTACACCTTC.

This clone was counted a single time. The identical CDR3 is also encoded by other nucleotide sequences in the sample. This chain links TRBV7-9 with TRBJ2-3; tentative D call: TRBD2 (7 bases). The germline CDR1 and CDR2 sequences are SEHNR and FQNEAQ (reference sequence). V lost 0 bases, J lost 4 bases, and 20 bases lay in between. This CDR3 contains 18 residues. The CDR3 reads CASSLAFSGGARADTQYF. In nucleotides, the CDR3 is TGTGCCAGCAGCTTAGCGTTCAGTGGGGGGGCTCGGGCAGATACGCAGTATTTT.

Details on this clone: One junction end disagrees with the germline gene, perhaps due to a read error. This chain uses TRBV27 with TRBJ2-1; TRBD2 matches at 12 bases. The V gene's germline CDR1 is MNHEY and CDR2 SMNVEV (reference sequence). This CDR3 comprises 14 residues. CDR3: CVSRTSGVRGEQFF. The CDR3 DNA follows: TGTGTCAGCAGGACTAGCGGGGTGAGGGGTGAGCAGTTCTTC.

The chain has TRBV6-5 and TRBJ1-1; 7 positions agree with TRBD1. V lost 7 bases and J lost 4; bases outside the gene matches: 9. Germline V CDR1 and CDR2: MNHEY, SVGAGI. This CDR3 spans 14 amino acids. CDR3 amino acids: CASIPDRFGTEAFF. DNA for the CDR3: TGTGCCAGCATCCCGGACAGGTTCGGCACTGAAGCTTTCTTT.

The chain couples TRBV30 to TRBJ1-1; D might be TRBD1 (6 bases). The V end lost 7 bases, the J end lost 4 bases, and 16 bases lay between the germline ends. This CDR3 is built from 13 residues. The germline V gene has CDR1 GTSNPN and CDR2 SVGIG (reference sequence). This CDR3 reads CASLPGVGTEAFF. In DNA, the CDR3 is TGTGCCTCACTACCAGGGGTTGGCACTGAAGCTTTCTTT.

This clone was seen a single time. The V gene is TRBV19, the J gene TRBJ2-5; TRBD2 agrees at 8 bases. Germline V CDR1 and CDR2: LNHDA, SQIVND (reference sequence). CDR3 length equals 14 residues. Trimming cost V 5 bases and J 7 bases; bases outside gene matches: 9. CDR3 bases: TGTGCCAGTAGTCCGGGGGGGGGACGCGTGACCCAGTACTTC. It translates to CASSPGGGRVTQYF. Looking up the rest from reference TRBV19 and TRBJ2-5 gives the full variable domain: DGGITQSPKYLFRKEGQNVTLSCEQNLNHDAMYWYRQDPGQGLRLIYYSQIVNDFQKGDIAEGYSVSREKKESFPLTVTSAQKNPTAFYLCASSPGGGRVTQYFGPGTRLLVL.

This CDR3 is CASSLGAGANVLTF. CDR3 DNA: TGTGCCAGCAGTTTGGGAGCAGGGGCCAACGTCCTGACTTTC. The chain carries TRBV6-4 and TRBJ2-6, with TRBD2 as a possible D gene (5 bases). Germline CDR1 reads MRHNA; CDR2 reads SNTAGT. The CDR3 extends over 14 amino acids. V shed 5 bases and J shed 4 bases, with 9 bases lying between them.